The next 22 T cell receptor beta chains were all read from a single sample in a study of T cell changes during pregnancy in multiple sclerosis. Sequencing was performed with immunoSEQ multiplex PCR; in TCRdb, only in-frame clones are kept and a portion is missing. Here the sample spans 65,000 to 95,000 clones, about 92% being singletons. This specimen consisted of peripheral blood, obtained after pregnancy. The receptors were gathered from a female donor in good health, enrolled as a control in a pregnancy study.

This clone was seen more than once but under ten times. This chain uses TRBV29-1 with TRBJ1-1, with TRBD1 matching over 7 bases. This CDR3 is 12 amino acids long. V trimming: 6 bases; J trimming: 2 bases; junction bases outside the gene matches: 3. Germline V gives CDR1 SQVTM, CDR2 ANQGSEA. The CDR3 is CSVRQGNTEAFF. CDR3 nucleotides: TGCAGCGTAAGACAGGGAAACACTGAAGCTTTCTTT.

This clone was seen a handful of times. The chain uses TRBV30 and TRBJ1-1; a weak D match, TRBD1 (5 bases). Trimming removed 3 bases from V and 3 bases from J, with 11 bases in between. The CDR3 extends over 13 amino acids. Germline assignment: CDR1 GTSNPN and CDR2 SVGIG (reference sequence). CDR3 sequence: CAWRPDSYTEAFF. CDR3 bases: TGTGCCTGGAGGCCCGACAGCTACACTGAAGCTTTCTTT.

The chain uses TRBV2 and TRBJ2-1; tentative D call: TRBD2 (5 bases). Germline V CDR1 and CDR2: SNHLY, FYNNEI. V lost 6 bases and J lost 5, with 14 bases in between. The CDR3 is 14 amino acids. CDR3 residues: CASSDVSGNNEQFF. The CDR3, as DNA: TGTGCCAGCAGCGACGTCAGCGGAAACAATGAGCAGTTCTTC.

The genes are TRBV21-1 and TRBJ2-5; the table's D call TRBD2 went unverified against the DNA. TRBV21-1 is a known pseudogene. CDR3 length: 15 residues. The CDR3 sequence is CASSKGLAGIETQYF. The CDR3, as DNA: TGTGCCAGCAGCAAAGGGCTAGCGGGGATAGAGACCCAGTACTTC.

The V and J genes are TRBV6-5 and TRBJ2-7; D perhaps matches TRBD1 (6 bases). Germline values: CDR1 MNHEY, CDR2 SVGAGI. The V and J ends lost 6 bases and 0 bases respectively, with 12 bases between them. This CDR3 contains 14 residues. The CDR3: CASRQQGLSYEQYF. For the CDR3, the DNA is TGTGCCAGCAGACAACAGGGTCTCTCCTACGAGCAGTACTTC.

The chain couples TRBV29-1 to TRBJ2-7; TRBD2 matches at 8 bases. V gave up 7 bases and J gave up 3 bases; unmatched junction bases: 8. CDR1 and CDR2 from the germline V gene are SQVTM and ANQGSEA. This CDR3 has 13 amino acids. The CDR3 DNA follows: TGCAGCGCGATGACTAGCGCAGGCTACGAGCAGTACTTC. Encoded protein: CSAMTSAGYEQYF.

The rearrangement links TRBV6-1 to TRBJ1-2, with TRBD1 identical over 9 bases. CDR1 MNHNS and CDR2 SASEGT come from the germline V gene. V lost 1 base, J lost 4 bases, and 7 bases stayed unmatched. The CDR3 runs 16 residues. CDR3 nucleotide sequence: TGTGCCAGCAGTGAAGGGGGACAGGGCCGCCTCTATGGCTACACCTTC. Encoded protein: CASSEGGQGRLYGYTF.

This clone appeared a single time. The chain has TRBV18 and TRBJ2-7; D possibly corresponds to TRBD1 (6 bases). The germline V gene has CDR1 KGHSH and CDR2 LQKENI. CDR3 length: 14 residues. V lost 3 bases to trimming and J lost 2 bases, with 11 bases between them. CDR3 bases: TGTGCCAGCTCACCTCAGGGGTCAACCTACGAGCAGTACTTC. It encodes CASSPQGSTYEQYF.

This rearrangement joins TRBV15 to TRBJ2-1, with TRBD2 as a possible D gene (6 bases). CDR1 is LNHNV, CDR2 YYDKDF, per germline (reference sequence). Trimming cost V 8 bases and J 3 bases, with 17 bases left between them. The CDR3 covers 15 residues. CDR3 sequence: CATDSGSGGYNEQFF. The CDR3 DNA reads TGTGCCACCGACTCGGGTAGCGGAGGCTACAATGAGCAGTTCTTC.

The gene calls are TRBV27 and TRBJ1-5, with D perhaps TRBD1 (5 bases). The germline V gene has CDR1 MNHEY and CDR2 SMNVEV (reference sequence). CDR3 length: 16 residues. Between the trimmed V and J ends, which lost 0 bases and 4 bases, there was a span of 13 bases. The CDR3 here is CASSLSLGATNQPQHF. The CDR3 coding sequence is TGTGCCAGCAGTTTATCGTTAGGGGCAACTAATCAGCCCCAGCATTTT.

This sequence joins TRBV28 and TRBJ1-5, with a tentative D call TRBD1 (5 bases). CDR1 is MDHEN, CDR2 SYDVKM, per germline. The germline V and J ends were trimmed by 2 bases and 5 bases, with 10 bases remaining between them. The length of the CDR3 is 14 residues. The CDR3 nucleotides read TGTGCCAGCAGTTTACTAGGGGATCATCAGCCCCAGCATTTT. It yields the protein CASSLLGDHQPQHF.

The chain carries TRBV5-1 and TRBJ2-1, with 11 bases fitting TRBD2. The V and J ends lost 4 bases and 6 bases, in that order; junction bases with no gene match: 9. The CDR3 is 16 residues long. CDR1 and CDR2 from the germline V gene are SGHRS and YFSETQ. In nucleotides, the CDR3 is TGCGCCAGCAGCCGACAGACTAGCGGGATTGGCAATGAGCAGTTCTTC. It yields the protein CASSRQTSGIGNEQFF. The full variable domain, its missing parts supplied by reference TRBV5-1 and TRBJ2-1, is KAGVTQTPRYLIKTRGQQVTLSCSPISGHRSVSWYQQTPGQGLQFLFEYFSETQRNKGNFPGRFSGRQFSNSRSEMNVSTLELGDSALYLCASSRQTSGIGNEQFFGPGTRLTVL.

The gene calls are TRBV4-2 and TRBJ1-2, with TRBD1 as a possible D gene (5 bases). With 1 base removed from V and 4 bases from J, the gap between germline ends came to 13 bases. The CDR3 has 15 residues. Germline-derived CDR1 and CDR2 are LGHNA and YNFKEQ. The CDR3 spells CASSQGAGQGYGYTF. CDR3 coding DNA: TGTGCCAGCAGCCAAGGTGCAGGGCAGGGCTATGGCTACACCTTC.

The DNA for the CDR3 is TGTGCCAGGCGGGGGGGGGACCGCGTTTTGTCCCAGCATTTT. It encodes CARRGGDRVLSQHF. This chain joins TRBV6-5 and TRBJ1-5, with a possible D match to TRBD1 (5 bases). Trimming pared 9 bases from V and 11 bases from J, leaving 23 bases between. Per germline, CDR1 MNHEY and CDR2 SVGAGI. The CDR3 is 14 amino acids.

The rearrangement joins TRBV7-2 to TRBJ2-1, with a tentative D call TRBD1 (8 bases). The CDR3 extends over 15 amino acids. The germline V gene has CDR1 SGHTA and CDR2 FQGNSA. V shed 1 base and J shed 8 bases, with 15 bases lying between them. CDR3 in DNA: TGTGCCAGCAGCTTAGACAGGGGGGGCATCGATGAGCAGTTCTTC. Translated, it gives CASSLDRGGIDEQFF.

The chain uses TRBV7-2 and TRBJ2-5; 10 bases match TRBD2. The germline gives CDR1 SGHTA, CDR2 FQGNSA. With V trimmed by 1 base and J by 5 bases, 10 bases remained unmatched. The CDR3 consists of 17 residues. For the CDR3, the DNA is TGTGCCAGCAGCTTAGTGGGTAGCGGGGGGCTCCTTGAGACCCAGTACTTC. Amino acids: CASSLVGSGGLLETQYF.

This chain links TRBV10-3 with TRBJ2-1; a weak D match, TRBD1 (5 bases). The CDR3 is 16 amino acids. Germline V gene sequence: CDR1 ENHRY, CDR2 SYGVKD. Trimming pared 6 bases from V and 0 bases from J, leaving 15 bases between. The CDR3, as DNA: TGTGCCATCAGGGGGCGACTGGCAAGCTCCTACAATGAGCAGTTCTTC. It codes for CAIRGRLASSYNEQFF.

The rearrangement joins TRBV28 to TRBJ2-1; 8 bases match TRBD1. With V trimmed by 5 bases and J by 4 bases, 7 bases remained unmatched. Germline V gives CDR1 MDHEN, CDR2 SYDVKM. The CDR3 loop spans 15 amino acids. The CDR3 is CASSQGDRSYNEQFF. The CDR3 coding sequence is TGTGCCAGCAGTCAAGGGGACAGGAGTTACAATGAGCAGTTCTTC.

A single count supports this clone. The V call is TRBV14, the J call TRBJ2-2; the match to TRBD1 covers 8 bases. CDR1 and CDR2 from the germline V gene are SGHDN and FVKESK. V trimming: 0 bases; J trimming: 0 bases; junction bases outside the gene matches: 3. The CDR3 is made up of 17 amino acids. In DNA, the CDR3 is TGTGCCAGCAGCCAAGAAGGACAGGGACCGAACACCGGGGAGCTGTTTTTT. Protein: CASSQEGQGPNTGELFF.

The chain combines TRBV23-1 with TRBJ2-2, with TRBD2 matching 15 bases. TRBV23-1 has ORF status, its function being uncertain. The length of the CDR3 is 18 residues. The V gene end was trimmed by 4 bases and the J gene end by 2 bases; junction bases not matched to a gene: 5. CDR3 amino acids: CASSPGLAGGGNTGELFF. The CDR3 region has the DNA TGCGCCAGCAGTCCGGGACTAGCGGGAGGTGGTAACACCGGGGAGCTGTTTTTT.

V and J are TRBV11-3 and TRBJ2-2; D remains unclear. Germline V lookup: CDR1 SGHNT, CDR2 YENEEA. This CDR3 is built from 13 residues. Trimming removed 5 bases at V and 6 bases at J, with 10 bases between. The CDR3 nucleotides read TGTGCCAGCAGCCACTCGAGGCCCGGGGAGCTGTTTTTT. This translates into CASSHSRPGELFF.

This clone was seen a single time. The chain uses TRBV29-1 and TRBJ1-1; D perhaps matches TRBD1 (6 bases). The ends were cut back, 7 bases at V and 7 bases at J, with 19 bases in the middle. Germline V gene sequence: CDR1 SQVTM, CDR2 ANQGSEA. CDR3 length: 13 residues. CDR3 bases: TGCAGCGAGAAGGACAGACGTCAAAATGAAGCTTTCTTT. It encodes CSEKDRRQNEAFF.